The T cell receptor (beta chain) under discussion was sequenced for a study of naive and memory T cell subsets (TCRdb year 2017). For context, the study as a whole: Sorted naive and memory T cell subsets from peripheral blood were analyzed in the study using a UMI-based, open-source pipeline for TCR alpha and beta sequencing. RNA was DNase-treated and reverse transcribed with TCR constant-region primers, mostly using SuperScript III. Complete agreement was observed between the functional CMV T cell responses and the IgG serology results.

This clonotype was counted ten times or more. Its antigen is still unknown. No much larger clone exists at a distance of one base, and base qualities are not known. The library was prepared using UMI-ligation and nested PCR. An equimolar mix of two oligonucleotides covering both TRBC1 and TRBC2 was used as the beta constant-region primer. A single-stranded oligonucleotide bearing the SP2 primer plus a 12-nucleotide UMI was ligated onto the 3' end of the cDNA by T4 RNA ligase 1. The ligated cDNA went through four rounds of PCR with nested alpha and beta constant-region primers together with the SP2 primer. The ligation reaction was kept at 16 degrees C for 20-24 hours. To avoid over-amplification, PCR2 was usually performed as a SYBR Green qPCR and halted once a predetermined threshold was reached. Apart from the first purification, every purification step used Agencourt AMPure XP magnetic beads. Library quantification was done by Qubit, followed by a TapeStation check on which the main peak was expected at around 650 bp. Pooled libraries were sequenced on an Illumina MiSeq using v2 2x251 paired-end kits, and typically roughly 0.9-2.2 million reads were obtained per sample. Each sample's library went into the pool at 4 to 4.5 nM, and roughly 4.5-7.5% PhiX was added to help with cluster recognition. Per the authors' processing: V and J genes were assigned to Demultiplexor-processed FASTQ reads by Decombinator through tag matching, with a single base-pair mismatch being allowed. UMIs were used by Collapsinator to correct both sequencing errors and frequency errors arising from PCR heterogeneity. CDR3Translator translated TCRs and extracted CDR3s from the conserved cysteine to the FGXG phenylalanine, flagging non-productive sequences. Repertoires were subsampled to equal numbers of UMI-defined TCRs before Gini, Shannon entropy and inverse Simpson indices were calculated. Clonotype abundance distributions were fitted to a power law by maximum likelihood within the linear range. For one naive CD8 sample, the pipeline and MIGEC produced similar UMI counts, unique TCR numbers and clonal distributions. A set of under 8,500 CMV-associated CDR3 sequences, compiled from VDJdb and a published dataset, was used to search the repertoires. TCRdb trimmed the raw reads at Q25, called clones with MiXCR and kept productive beta chains. One record per CDR3 amino acid sequence lists the most common genes and DNA. The V and J calls, along with clone size, are taken from TCRdb and not from the paper's own processing. The sample table lists 25,000 to 30,000 distinct CDR3 sequences, approximately 11% of them with a count of one. Approximately 15% of the sample is in the top ten clones.

V is pared back by 6 bases and J by 4 bases, with 15 bases lying between the germline termini. From its cysteine to its phenylalanine, the CDR3 spans 14 amino acids. This entry keeps only the CDR3 DNA: 42 bases, framed from base 1. From the second PCR step on, the TCR alpha and beta chain libraries were amplified in separate reactions. The CMV status of each donor was determined by measuring IFNgamma production from CD4+ T cells after fresh PBMCs had been stimulated overnight with CMV viral lysate. Using Miltenyi beads, CD4 T cells were first positively selected, and CD8 T cells were then positively selected from the CD4-negative fraction. After staining for CD3, CD4, CD8, CD45RA, CD27 and a live/dead dye, cells were sorted on a BD Aria II into four subsets based on CD45RA and CD27. The sorting gate for effector memory cells was CD45RA-CD27-, and the sorting gate for EMRA cells was CD45RA+CD27-. A few healthy volunteers provided blood, and each donor's sample was split into CD4 and CD8 T cells and then further divided into four differentiation subsets. Roughly 110 ml of peripheral blood was collected from each donor, and PBMC were isolated by Ficoll-Paque PLUS density-gradient centrifugation. Sorted cells were lysed in RLT buffer, and RNA was extracted with a Qiagen RNeasy kit and stored at -80°C.

Overall results and qualifications from the work: The repertoire findings for the naive and memory subsets could not be validated, as no ground truth was available. Once error correction was done, more than 90% of naive TCR sequences showed up just once, which made the naive abundance distributions much steeper than those of the memory subsets. Single alpha or beta chain sequences, rather than paired alpha/beta receptors, were used to define clonotypes. RNA-based TCR counts may be affected by expression changes linked to T cell activation and differentiation. Gini index rose and Shannon and inverse Simpson diversity fell from naive through CM, EM and EMRA in both CD4 and CD8 cells. TCR abundance followed a power law whose exponent differed between naive and memory subsets but was consistent across the three individuals.

The sequencing input was effector memory CD4+ T cells from blood. What this sample's cell subset or site label stands for: effector memory, CD45RA- CD27-. The V and J segments used are TRBV12-3 or TRBV12-4 and TRBJ1-2; the D gene is unclear. This receptor was identified in a human donor in good health. CDR3 loop: CASRSTGVAYGYTF. The nucleotide sequence is TGTGCCAGCAGGTCTACCGGGGTTGCCTATGGCTACACCTTC.